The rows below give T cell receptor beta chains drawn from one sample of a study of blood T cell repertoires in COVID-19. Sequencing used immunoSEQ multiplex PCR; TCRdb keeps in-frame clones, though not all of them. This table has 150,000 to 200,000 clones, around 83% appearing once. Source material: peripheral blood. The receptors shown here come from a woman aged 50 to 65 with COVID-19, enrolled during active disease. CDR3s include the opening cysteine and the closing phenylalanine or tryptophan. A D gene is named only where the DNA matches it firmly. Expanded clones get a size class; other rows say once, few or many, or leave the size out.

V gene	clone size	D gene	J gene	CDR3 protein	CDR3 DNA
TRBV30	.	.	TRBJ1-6	CAVLGHEYNSPLHF	TGTGCCGTGTTGGGACACGAGTATAATTCACCCCTCCACTTT
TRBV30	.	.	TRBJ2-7	CAWSAPGIYEQYF	TGTGCCTGGAGCGCTCCAGGGATATACGAGCAGTACTTC
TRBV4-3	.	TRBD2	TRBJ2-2	CASSRLAGVTNTGELFF	TGCGCCAGCAGCCGTCTAGCGGGGGTTACGAACACCGGGGAGCTGTTTTTT
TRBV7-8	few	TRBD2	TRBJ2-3	CASSNQGTTPTDTQYF	TGTGCCAGCAGCAACCAAGGGACTACTCCCACAGATACGCAGTATTTT
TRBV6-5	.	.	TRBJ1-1	CASTMVAGNTEAFF	TGTGCCAGCACGATGGTGGCGGGGAACACTGAAGCTTTCTTT
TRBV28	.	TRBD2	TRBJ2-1	CASSNRSGTSGVSSYNEQFF	TGTGCCAGCAGTAACCGGTCCGGGACTAGCGGGGTGAGCTCCTACAATGAGCAGTTCTTC
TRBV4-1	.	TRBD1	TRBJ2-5	CASSQDGTARETQYF	TGCGCCAGCAGCCAAGACGGGACAGCCCGGGAGACCCAGTACTTC
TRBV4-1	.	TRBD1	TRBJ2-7	CASSQGTGGFEQYF	TGCGCCAGCAGCCAGGGGACAGGGGGATTCGAGCAGTACTTC
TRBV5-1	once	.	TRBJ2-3	CASSHWADYTDTQYF	TGCGCCAGCAGCCATTGGGCGGACTACACAGATACGCAGTATTTT
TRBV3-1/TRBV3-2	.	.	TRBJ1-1	CASSRTENTEAFF	TGTGCCAGCAGCCGGACAGAGAACACTGAAGCTTTCTTT
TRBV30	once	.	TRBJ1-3	CAWSRVSGNTIYF	TGTGCCTGGAGTCGAGTCTCTGGAAACACCATATATTTT
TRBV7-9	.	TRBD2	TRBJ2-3	CASSRVYLIAGGRTDTQYF	TGTGCCAGCAGCCGCGTATATCTTATAGCGGGGGGTCGCACAGATACGCAGTATTTT
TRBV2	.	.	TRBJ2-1	CASTGGTYNEQFF	TGTGCCAGCACCGGGGGTACCTACAATGAGCAGTTCTTC
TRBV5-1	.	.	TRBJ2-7	CASSLEGGYEQYF	TGCGCCAGCAGCTTGGAAGGCGGCTACGAGCAGTACTTC
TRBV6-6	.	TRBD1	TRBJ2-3	CASSQDSDRGRNTQYF	TGTGCCAGCAGCCAAGACTCGGACAGGGGGCGGAATACGCAGTATTTT
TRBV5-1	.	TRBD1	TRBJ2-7	CASGAGDRYPYEQYF	TGCGCCAGCGGAGCCGGGGACAGATATCCCTACGAGCAGTACTTC
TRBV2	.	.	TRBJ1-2	CATTPGTRLAYGYTF	TGTGCCACCACCCCCGGGACAAGATTAGCCTATGGCTACACCTTC
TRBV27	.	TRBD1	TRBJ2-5	CASSSLQGLVAETQYF	TGTGCCAGCAGTTCCCTACAGGGGCTTGTTGCGGAGACCCAGTACTTC
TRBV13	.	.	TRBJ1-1	CASSFRDRTEAFF	TGTGCCAGCAGCTTCAGGGATAGGACTGAAGCTTTCTTT
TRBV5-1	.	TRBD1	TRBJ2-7	CASSFGQGPYEQYF	TGCGCCAGCAGCTTCGGACAGGGCCCCTACGAGCAGTACTTC
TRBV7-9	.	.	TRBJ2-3	CASSLSDTQYF	TGTGCCAGCAGCTTAAGCGATACGCAGTATTTT
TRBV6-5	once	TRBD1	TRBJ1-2	CASSRDSLNYGYTF	TGTGCCAGCAGCCGGGACAGTCTTAACTATGGCTACACCTTC
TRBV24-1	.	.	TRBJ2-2	CATSDSRQVNTGELFF	TGTGCCACCAGTGATTCCAGACAGGTGAACACCGGGGAGCTGTTTTTT
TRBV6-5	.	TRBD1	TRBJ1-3	CASSSTGEGNTIYF	TGTGCCAGCAGCTCCACAGGGGAAGGAAACACCATATATTTT
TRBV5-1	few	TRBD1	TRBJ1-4	CASGPKQGTGWEKLFF	TGCGCCAGCGGCCCTAAGCAGGGGACAGGGTGGGAAAAACTGTTTTTT
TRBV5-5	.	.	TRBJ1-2	CASSLHRIRGYTF	TGTGCCAGCAGCTTGCACAGGATTCGTGGCTACACCTTC
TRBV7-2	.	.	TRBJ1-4	CASTPRAGVGEKLFF	TGTGCCAGCACCCCCCGCGCCGGAGTTGGGGAAAAACTGTTTTTT
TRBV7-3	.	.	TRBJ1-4	CASSHSNRVNEGGEKLFF	TGTGCCAGCAGCCATTCGAACAGGGTGAATGAGGGTGGGGAAAAACTGTTTTTT
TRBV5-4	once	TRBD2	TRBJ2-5	CASSLVAGGRGWTQYF	TGTGCCAGCAGCTTGGTAGCGGGGGGCCGGGGATGGACCCAGTACTTC
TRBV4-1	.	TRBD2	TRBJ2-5	CASSQRLAAQETQYF	TGCGCCAGCAGCCAAAGACTAGCGGCGCAAGAGACCCAGTACTTC
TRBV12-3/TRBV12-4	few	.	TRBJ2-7	CASSQHRAYEQYF	TGTGCCAGCAGCCAACACAGAGCCTACGAGCAGTACTTC
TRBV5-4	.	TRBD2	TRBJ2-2	CASSPGTSGLTGELFF	TGTGCCAGCAGCCCCGGGACTAGCGGACTCACCGGGGAGCTGTTTTTT
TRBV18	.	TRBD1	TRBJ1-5	CASSPPGQGSNQPQHF	TGTGCCAGCTCACCCCCCGGACAGGGATCCAATCAGCCCCAGCATTTT
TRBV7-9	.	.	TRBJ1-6	CASSLLGGPNSPLHF	TGTGCCAGCAGCTTATTGGGGGGACCTAATTCACCCCTCCACTTT
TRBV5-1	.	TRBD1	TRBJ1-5	CASSLVGGENQPQHF	TGCGCCAGCAGCTTGGTAGGGGGCGAGAATCAGCCCCAGCATTTT
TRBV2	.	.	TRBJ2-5	CASSEGLRSQETQYF	TGTGCCAGCAGTGAAGGTCTACGGAGCCAAGAGACCCAGTACTTC
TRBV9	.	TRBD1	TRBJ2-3	CASSLGTGYADTQYF	TGTGCCAGCTCGTTGGGGACAGGGTATGCAGATACGCAGTATTTT
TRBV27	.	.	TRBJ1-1	CASSLQMNTEAFF	TGTGCCAGCAGTCTACAGATGAACACTGAAGCTTTCTTT
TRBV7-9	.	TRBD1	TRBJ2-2	CASSRLTGMVGELFF	TGTGCCAGCAGCCGACTGACAGGGATGGTCGGGGAGCTGTTTTTT
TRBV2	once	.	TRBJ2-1	CASTEDMTYNEQFF	TGTGCCAGCACAGAGGACATGACCTACAATGAGCAGTTCTTC
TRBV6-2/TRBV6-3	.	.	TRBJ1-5	CASSYRGYFVYSNQPQHF	TGTGCCAGCAGTTACAGGGGGTACTTCGTTTATAGCAATCAGCCCCAGCATTTT
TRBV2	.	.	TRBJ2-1	CASRAWAGANEQFF	TGTGCCAGCCGCGCTTGGGCGGGGGCCAATGAGCAGTTCTTC
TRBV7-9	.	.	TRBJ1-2	CASSSASSGWGYTF	TGTGCCAGCAGCTCAGCTTCTTCAGGGTGGGGCTACACCTTC
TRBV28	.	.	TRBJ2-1	CAVAGRLGNEQFF	TGTGCCGTCGCAGGGCGCCTGGGCAATGAGCAGTTCTTC
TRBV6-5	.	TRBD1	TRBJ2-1	CASSYGTGEYNEQFF	TGTGCCAGCAGTTACGGGACAGGGGAATACAATGAGCAGTTCTTC
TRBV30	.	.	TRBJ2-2	CAWRNRAENTGELFF	TGTGCCTGGAGAAACAGGGCAGAGAACACCGGGGAGCTGTTTTTT
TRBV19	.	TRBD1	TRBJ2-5	CASKSGTGEETQYF	TGTGCCAGTAAAAGTGGGACAGGGGAAGAGACCCAGTACTTC
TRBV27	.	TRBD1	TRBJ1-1	CASSLTGTGNTEAFF	TGTGCCAGCAGTTTAACAGGGACAGGGAACACTGAAGCTTTCTTT
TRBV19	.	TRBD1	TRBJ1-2	CASSIASGTGGYGYTF	TGTGCCAGTAGTATAGCCTCCGGGACAGGGGGGTACGGCTACACCTTC
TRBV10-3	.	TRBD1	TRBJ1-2	CAIRHTGGDDGYTF	TGTGCCATCAGGCACACAGGGGGAGACGATGGCTACACCTTC
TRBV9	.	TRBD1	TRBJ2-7	CASSVTGAREQYF	TGTGCCAGCAGCGTGACAGGGGCTCGCGAGCAGTACTTC